This T cell receptor (beta chain) was captured by sequencing in a study of shared clonotypes between healthy human individuals. The study, taken as a whole, reports: In general, naive subsets displayed greater estimated richness than memory subsets did.

The material for each subset, its genomic DNA, was split evenly across several immunoSEQ plates. Replicate PCRs run on sorted subsets employed roughly 180 ng DNA, approximately 30,000 T cell genomes. Sequencing was performed with immunoSEQ multiplex PCR; in TCRdb, only in-frame clones are kept and a portion is missing. The repertoire holds approximately 620,000 clones, with 97% as singletons. The ends were cut back, 4 bases at V and 8 bases at J, with 8 bases in the middle. Per germline, CDR1 DFQATT and CDR2 SNEGSKA (reference sequence). The CDR3 contains 10 residues. About this clone itself: Antigen specificity is unknown.

Those who donated, Caucasian adults without exception, all lived in Nashville, Tennessee. The chain has TRBV20-1 and TRBJ1-2, with no clear D. The TCR was taken from a woman in her thirties in good health. Sequencing used naive CD4+ T cells sorted from blood. Subset indicated: CD45RA+ positively selected. The DNA for the CDR3 is TGCAGTGCTAATGCACCCGGCTACACCTTC. Translating it yields CSANAPGYTF.